These T cell receptor beta chains were read from a single sample in a study of control samples from healthy donors and cancer patients. Sequenced by immunoSEQ multiplex PCR; TCRdb stores in-frame clones only, minus some. In the table there are 40,000 to 60,000 clones, around nine tenths of which are singletons. The source material was PBMCs. The source is a man between 45 and 60 years old with head and neck cancer. CDR3s include the opening cysteine and the closing phenylalanine or tryptophan. D genes are given only for firm matches. Size tells how often a clone was seen (once, few, many) or the class of an expanded clone, and some rows leave it out.

j_gene	v_gene	d_gene	abundance	CDR3aa	CDR3nt
TRBJ1-1	TRBV2	NA	few	CASSELAGVGSEAFF	TGTGCCAGCAGTGAGTTAGCAGGGGTTGGGTCTGAAGCTTTCTTT
TRBJ1-4	TRBV11-2	NA	NA	CASSPWDKKLFF	TGTGCCAGCAGCCCCTGGGACAAAAAACTGTTTTTT
TRBJ2-2	TRBV12-1	NA	NA	CASGFISQTPEHGGELFF	TGTGCCAGCGGCTTCATTTCACAGACTCCCGAACATGGCGGGGAGCTGTTTTTT
TRBJ2-3	TRBV27	TRBD2	NA	CASLAGGLGTDTQYF	TGTGCCAGCCTAGCGGGGGGGCTTGGCACAGATACGCAGTATTTT
TRBJ2-3	TRBV11-2	NA	NA	CASSLSSRADTQYF	TGTGCCAGCAGCTTATCTTCTCGGGCGGATACGCAGTATTTT
TRBJ2-3	TRBV5-4	NA	NA	CASSLRGTDTQYF	TGTGCCAGCAGCCTGCGCGGGACAGATACGCAGTATTTT
TRBJ2-1	TRBV5-1	NA	NA	CASSLGGSYNEQFF	TGCGCCAGCAGCTTGGGGGGCTCCTACAATGAGCAGTTCTTC
TRBJ2-2	TRBV7-2	NA	NA	CASSRARSTGELFF	TGTGCCAGCAGCCGGGCGCGATCCACCGGGGAGCTGTTTTTT
TRBJ1-6	TRBV11-3	NA	NA	CASSLDGRTASLRSYNSPLHF	TGTGCCAGCAGCTTAGATGGCAGGACTGCTAGTCTCCGCTCCTATAATTCACCCCTCCACTTT
TRBJ2-7	TRBV9	TRBD2	NA	CASSERGTSAYEQYF	TGTGCCAGCAGTGAGAGGGGGACTAGCGCATACGAGCAGTACTTC
TRBJ2-1	TRBV12-3/TRBV12-4	NA	NA	CASSLRPNNEQFF	TGTGCCAGCAGTTTACGACCAAACAATGAGCAGTTCTTC
TRBJ2-5	TRBV4-3	NA	NA	CASSLDYQGSQETQYF	TGCGCCAGCAGCCTCGACTATCAGGGGTCCCAAGAGACCCAGTACTTC
TRBJ2-3	TRBV5-1	NA	NA	CASSLVGRNTDTQYF	TGCGCCAGCAGCTTGGTAGGGAGGAACACAGATACGCAGTATTTT